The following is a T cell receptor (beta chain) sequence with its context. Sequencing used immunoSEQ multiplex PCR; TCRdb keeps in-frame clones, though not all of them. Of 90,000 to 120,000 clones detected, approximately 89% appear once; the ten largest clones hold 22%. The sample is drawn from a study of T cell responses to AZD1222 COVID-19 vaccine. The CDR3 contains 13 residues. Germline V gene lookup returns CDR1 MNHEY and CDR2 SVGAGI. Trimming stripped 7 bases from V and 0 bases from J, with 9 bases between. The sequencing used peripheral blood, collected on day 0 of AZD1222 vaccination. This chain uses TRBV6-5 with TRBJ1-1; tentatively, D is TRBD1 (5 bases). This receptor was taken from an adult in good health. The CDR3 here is CASTRGLNTEAFF. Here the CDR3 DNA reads TGTGCCAGCACCCGGGGACTGAACACTGAAGCTTTCTTT.